The clone carrying this TCR beta chain was seen more than once but under ten times. The antigen is undetermined. The data derive from a study of CD8 T cells in ankylosing spondylitis. Whole-study results and caveats: Matched ankylosing spondylitis synovial fluid reportedly contained a significantly enriched population of disease-linked clones. Clones linked with disease were CD8+ and fairly uncommon in the peripheral blood. Before this, some motif variants had been reported in reactive arthritis synovial fluid and blood. Characteristic of ankylosing spondylitis blood, it appeared, was a TCR beta motif comprising about eight highly homologous variants.

Each TCR beta library was made by quantitative 5'-RACE that incorporated molecular barcodes. From the 5' RACE reads, TCRdb called clonotypes with MiXCR, one entry per CDR3 protein. The sample carries 450,000 to 550,000 distinct CDR3 sequences, approximately 5.3% recorded once. The specimen was blood, either unsorted or a sorted T cell fraction (not recorded which). This clonotype was sampled from a male donor with ankylosing spondylitis.

Here the CDR3 DNA reads TGCAGTGCTACCTTGGGAGGGAGTGTGGAAGAGACCCAGTACTTC. Translating it yields CSATLGGSVEETQYF. The chain recombines TRBV20-1 with TRBJ2-5, with TRBD2 matching 7 bases. Germline V gene sequence: CDR1 DFQATT, CDR2 SNEGSKA (reference sequence). The CDR3 extends over 15 amino acids. The V segment lost 4 bases and the J segment 3 bases; nucleotides outside the gene matches: 11.